This entry features one T cell receptor beta chain sequence. Its antigen is undetermined. This CDR3 has 16 amino acids. Trimming removed 1 base at V and 2 bases at J, with 15 bases between. From germline, CDR1 is LNHNV and CDR2 YYDKDF (reference sequence). The data stem from a study of cytomegalovirus exposure and HLA in healthy donors. Study conclusions and caveats: A few chains tied to CMV proved CMV antigen-specific in vitro.

Sequencing used immunoSEQ multiplex PCR; TCRdb keeps in-frame clones, though not all of them. Of more than 110,000 clones in the sample, approximately 87% were seen once. The receptor comes from a man between 18 and 29 years old in good health and CMV-seronegative. This chain joins TRBV15 and TRBJ2-7, with a tentative D call TRBD1 (5 bases). Sequencing was carried out using PBMCs. CDR3 residues: CATSRGAQATPYEQYF. Written as DNA, the CDR3 is TGTGCCACCAGCAGAGGAGCACAGGCGACACCCTACGAGCAGTACTTC.